This TCR beta chain originates from a study of shared clonotypes between healthy human individuals. About the research overall: Donor composition was two women and a few men, aged 18 to 49.

At deep level, the assay was performed. How the authors handled the data: With immunoSEQ giving junction-only sequences and no quality scores, filtering differed. Clones were sequenced by immunoSEQ multiplex PCR, and TCRdb holds only the in-frame ones, with some missing. V and J calls and clone size are given by that table; D and trimming were obtained from the DNA. The sample consists of around 980,000 clones, around 78% of them appearing once. Germline CDR1 is LGHNA and CDR2 is YNFKEQ. The CDR3 is 19 residues long. J gave up 2 bases and V 1 base, and 13 bases lay outside the gene matches. This TCR was sampled from a man younger than 35 in good health. Some clones in this sample may be carry-over from other donors' samples. The sequenced sample was memory CD4+ T cells from PBMCs. Indicated subset: CD45RA-negative fraction. The chain combines TRBV4-2 with TRBJ2-5, with 10 bases identical to TRBD2. CDR3 in DNA: TGTGCCAGCAGCCAAGGGGTAGGACGGACTAGCGGATATCAAGAGACCCAGTACTTC. Translated: CASSQGVGRTSGYQETQYF.